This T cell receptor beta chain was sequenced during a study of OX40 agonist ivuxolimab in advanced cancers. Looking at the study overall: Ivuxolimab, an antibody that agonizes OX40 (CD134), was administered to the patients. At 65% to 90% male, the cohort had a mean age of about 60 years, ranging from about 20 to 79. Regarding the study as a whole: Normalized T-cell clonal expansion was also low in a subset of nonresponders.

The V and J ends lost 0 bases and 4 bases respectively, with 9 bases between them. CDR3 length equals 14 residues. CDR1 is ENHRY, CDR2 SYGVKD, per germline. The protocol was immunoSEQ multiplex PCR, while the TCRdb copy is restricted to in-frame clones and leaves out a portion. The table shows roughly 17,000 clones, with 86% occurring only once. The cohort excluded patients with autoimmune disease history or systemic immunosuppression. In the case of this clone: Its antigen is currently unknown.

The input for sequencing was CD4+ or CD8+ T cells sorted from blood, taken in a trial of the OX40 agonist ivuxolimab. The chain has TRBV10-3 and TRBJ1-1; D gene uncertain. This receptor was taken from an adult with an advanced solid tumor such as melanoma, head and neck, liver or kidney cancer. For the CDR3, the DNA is TGTGCCATCAGTGAGTCCGGGGATGTCACTGAAGCTTTCTTT. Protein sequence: CAISESGDVTEAFF.